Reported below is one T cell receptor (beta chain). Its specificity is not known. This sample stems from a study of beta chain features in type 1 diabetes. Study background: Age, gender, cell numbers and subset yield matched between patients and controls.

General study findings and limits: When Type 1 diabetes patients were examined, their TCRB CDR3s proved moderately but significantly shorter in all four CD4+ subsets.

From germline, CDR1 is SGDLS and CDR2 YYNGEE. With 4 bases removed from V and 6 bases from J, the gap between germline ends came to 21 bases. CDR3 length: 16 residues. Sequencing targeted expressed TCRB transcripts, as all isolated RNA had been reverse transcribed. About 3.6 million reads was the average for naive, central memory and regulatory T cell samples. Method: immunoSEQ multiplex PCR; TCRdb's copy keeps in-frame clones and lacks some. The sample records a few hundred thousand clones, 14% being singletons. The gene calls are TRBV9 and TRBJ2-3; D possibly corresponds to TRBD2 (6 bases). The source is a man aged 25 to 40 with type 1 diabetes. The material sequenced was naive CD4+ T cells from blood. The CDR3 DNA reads TGTGCCAGCAGCCCCCACGGGACTCAGCGGACGGATACGCAGTATTTT. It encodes CASSPHGTQRTDTQYF.